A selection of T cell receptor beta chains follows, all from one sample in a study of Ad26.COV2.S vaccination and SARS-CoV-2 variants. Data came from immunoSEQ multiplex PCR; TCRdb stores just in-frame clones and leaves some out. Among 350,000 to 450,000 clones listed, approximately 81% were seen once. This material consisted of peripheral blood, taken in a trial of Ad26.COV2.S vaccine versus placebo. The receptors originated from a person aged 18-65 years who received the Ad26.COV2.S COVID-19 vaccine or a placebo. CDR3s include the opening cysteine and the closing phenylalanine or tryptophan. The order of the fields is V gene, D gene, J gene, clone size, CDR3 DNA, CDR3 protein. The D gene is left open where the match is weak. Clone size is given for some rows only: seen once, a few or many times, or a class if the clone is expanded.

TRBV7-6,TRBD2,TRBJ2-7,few,TGTGCCAGCAGCTTATTTCCTAGCGGGAGACCCTCCTACGAGCAGTACTTC,CASSLFPSGRPSYEQYF
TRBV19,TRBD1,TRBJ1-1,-,TGTGCCAGTAGTACCGAACCGGGACAGGGGGGTCAGAGGGAAGCTTTCTTT,CASSTEPGQGGQREAFF
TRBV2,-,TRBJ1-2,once,TGTGCCAGCAGTGAAGGGGATAACTATGGCTACACCTTC,CASSEGDNYGYTF
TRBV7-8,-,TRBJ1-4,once,TGTGCCAGCAGCTTAGAGCGAGGGAGACTGTTTTTT,CASSLERGRLFF
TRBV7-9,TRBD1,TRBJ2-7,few,TGTGCCAGCAGCTTCCGGGACAGGGGGCCGGGGGAGCAGTACTTC,CASSFRDRGPGEQYF
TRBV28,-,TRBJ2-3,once,TGTGCCAGCAGTCATCCAGGTTCAGGTACGCAGTATTTT,CASSHPGSGTQYF
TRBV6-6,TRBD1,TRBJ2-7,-,TGTGCCAGCAGTTACGGGACAGGCCCCTCGAAGCAGTACTTC,CASSYGTGPSKQYF
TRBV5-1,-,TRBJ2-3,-,TGCGCCAGCAGCCCCAGCCTGTTATTGGGCACAGATACGCAGTATTTT,CASSPSLLLGTDTQYF
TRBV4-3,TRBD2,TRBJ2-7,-,TGCGCCAGCAGCCAAGATCGGGAGGGAAAAGCCCCCTACGAGCAGTACTTC,CASSQDREGKAPYEQYF
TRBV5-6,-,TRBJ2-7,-,TGTGCCAGCAGCGGGGGTAAGCGACTGGCGTACGAGCAGTACTTC,CASSGGKRLAYEQYF
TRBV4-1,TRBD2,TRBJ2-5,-,TGCGCCAGCAGCCATCCTAGCGGGGGGTCCCAAGAGACCCAGTACTTC,CASSHPSGGSQETQYF
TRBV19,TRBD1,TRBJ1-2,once,TGTGCCAGTAATCCCCCGGGACAGAAGGAATATGGCTACACCTTC,CASNPPGQKEYGYTF
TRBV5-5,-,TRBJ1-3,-,TGTGCCAGCAGCTTGGGTTCGAGCTCTGGAAACACCATATATTTT,CASSLGSSSGNTIYF
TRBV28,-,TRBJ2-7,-,TGTGCCAGCAGCATTTCCAGGGGGGCCTACGAGCAGTACTTC,CASSISRGAYEQYF
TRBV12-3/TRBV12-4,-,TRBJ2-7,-,TGTGCCAGCAGTTCCGGGCAGGGCTACGAGCAGTACTTC,CASSSGQGYEQYF
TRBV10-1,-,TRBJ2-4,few,TGCGCCAGCAGTGACTCTGCTTACAAAAACATTCAGTACTTC,CASSDSAYKNIQYF
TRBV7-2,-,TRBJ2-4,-,TGTGCCAGCAGCTTAAAGGTGGACAAAAACATTCAGTACTTC,CASSLKVDKNIQYF
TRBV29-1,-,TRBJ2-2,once,TGCAGCGTCCTCGGGGGGCTGAACACCGGGGAGCTGTTTTTT,CSVLGGLNTGELFF
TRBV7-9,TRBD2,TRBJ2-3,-,TGTGCCAGCAGCTTTTCTAGCGGTAGCACAGATACGCAGTATTTT,CASSFSSGSTDTQYF
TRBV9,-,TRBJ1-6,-,TGTGCCAGCAGCCTCAGCTCCGATTCACCCCTCCACTTT,CASSLSSDSPLHF
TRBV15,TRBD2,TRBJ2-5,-,TGTGCCACCAGCCTGAGCGGGGGAGAGACCCAGTACTTC,CATSLSGGETQYF
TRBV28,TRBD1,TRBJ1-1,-,TGTGCCAGCAGGGTTACAGGGGTTCTGAACACTGAAGCTTTCTTT,CASRVTGVLNTEAFF
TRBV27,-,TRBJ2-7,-,TGTGCCAGCAGTTACCCGGGGAGTAGGTACTACGAGCAGTACTTC,CASSYPGSRYYEQYF
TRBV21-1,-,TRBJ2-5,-,TGTGCCAGCAGCCCGAACAGGGGTTTGGAGACCCAGTACTTC,CASSPNRGLETQYF
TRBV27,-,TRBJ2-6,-,TGTGCCAGCAGTTTTTGGCAATCCAGCTCTGGGGCCAACGTCCTGACTTTC,CASSFWQSSSGANVLTF
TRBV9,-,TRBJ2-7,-,TGTGCCAGCAGCGCCAGTTCCGGGACAAAGACCTACTACGAGCAGTACTTC,CASSASSGTKTYYEQYF
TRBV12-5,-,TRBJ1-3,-,TGTGCTAGTGGTGAATCAGGCCCCGGCGGAAACACCATATATTTT,CASGESGPGGNTIYF
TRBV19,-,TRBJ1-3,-,TGTGCCAGTAGTATCCCCCAGGGGCGCGAGGGAAACACCATATATTTT,CASSIPQGREGNTIYF
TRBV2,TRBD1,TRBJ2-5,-,TGTGCCAGCAGCCCCGTAGGACAGGTTCTCCAAGAGACCCAGTACTTC,CASSPVGQVLQETQYF
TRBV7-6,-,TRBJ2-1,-,TGTGCCAGCAGCCTAGACTTGGGAACCTCCTACAATGAGCAGTTCTTC,CASSLDLGTSYNEQFF
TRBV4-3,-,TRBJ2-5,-,TGCGCCAGCAGCCAAGGTCGTGGGGTGGCCCAGTACTTC,CASSQGRGVAQYF
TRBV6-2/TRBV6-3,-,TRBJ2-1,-,TGTGCCAGCAGTTACTCGCCGAGCCTAGCGAGTGGTAATGAGCAGTTCTTC,CASSYSPSLASGNEQFF